This T cell receptor (beta chain) is from a study of cytomegalovirus exposure and HLA in healthy donors. General study findings and limits: An analysis that was carried out later associated 15,000 to 20,000 TCR beta sequences with HLA alleles at 0.05 false discovery rate. From TCR beta sequences, most subjects' HLA-A and HLA-B alleles were reportedly predicted accurately. Per a prior analysis, the majority of TCR beta V segments were productive roughly 90% or roughly 30% of the time.

About this clone: What it recognizes is unknown.

The PCR ran on 60 Vbeta and 13 Jbeta primers. Assay used: immunoSEQ multiplex PCR; TCRdb lists only in-frame clones, some missing. The sample includes more than 95,000 clones. This CDR3 has 13 residues. The V segment lost 7 bases and the J segment 7 bases; nucleotides outside the gene matches: 6. Germline CDR1 is SQVTM and CDR2 is ANQGSEA. This receptor was identified in a man aged 25-40 years in good health and CMV-seronegative. V and J are TRBV29-1 and TRBJ2-2; 10 bases fit TRBD1. The sequenced material came from PBMCs. CDR3 in amino acids: CSADRGHGGELFF. The CDR3 coding sequence is TGCAGCGCTGACAGGGGGCACGGCGGGGAGCTGTTTTTT.